The 5 T cell receptor beta chains given below trace back to one sample, sequenced in a study of blood T cell repertoires in COVID-19. The data were produced by immunoSEQ multiplex PCR, yet TCRdb's version contains in-frame clones alone and is incomplete. Of about 120,000 clones listed, about nine tenths are singletons. The sample was peripheral blood. These receptors were collected from a man aged 45 to 65 with acute or convalescent COVID-19.

V usage is TRBV3-1 (or the pseudogene TRBV3-2) and J usage is TRBJ1-1; D remains ambiguous. The V gene's germline CDR1 is LGHDT and CDR2 YNNKEL (reference sequence). This CDR3 is built from 13 residues. V lost 0 bases, J lost 4 bases, and 6 bases lay in between. The CDR3 bases are TGTGCCAGCAGCCAAGATCGGGGCACTGAAGCTTTCTTT. It specifies CASSQDRGTEAFF.

The V gene is TRBV10-3, the J gene TRBJ1-1; D is undetermined. The germline V gene has CDR1 ENHRY and CDR2 SYGVKD. The length of the CDR3 is 12 residues. V was shortened by 3 bases and J by 8 bases, with 10 bases between the two germline ends. The DNA for the CDR3 is TGTGCCATCAGTGACCCCGGAGAGGAAGCTTTCTTT. Translated, it gives CAISDPGEEAFF.

The gene calls are TRBV19 and TRBJ1-2; D uncertain. The CDR3 is 14 amino acids. With 6 bases removed from V and 4 bases from J, the gap between germline ends came to 15 bases. Germline CDR1 and CDR2: LNHDA and SQIVND (reference sequence). The CDR3 sequence: CASSLSWSSYGYTF. CDR3 DNA sequence: TGTGCCAGTAGCCTAAGTTGGTCGTCCTATGGCTACACCTTC.

V and J are TRBV2 and TRBJ2-5; 13 bases map to TRBD2. CDR3 length equals 17 residues. Germline CDR1 reads SNHLY; CDR2 reads FYNNEI. The ends lost 6 bases at V and 2 bases at J; junction bases unmatched: 9. CDR3 residues: CASSRLAGGLTQETQYF. CDR3 coding DNA: TGTGCCAGCAGCCGACTAGCGGGGGGTCTAACACAAGAGACCCAGTACTTC. Looking up the rest from reference TRBV2 and TRBJ2-5 gives the full variable domain: EPEVTQTPSHQVTQMGQEVILRCVPISNHLYFYWYRQILGQKVEFLVSFYNNEISEKSEIFDDQFSVERPDGSNFTLKIRSTKLEDSAMYFCASSRLAGGLTQETQYFGPGTRLLVL.

This chain uses TRBV30 with TRBJ1-5; D is perhaps TRBD1 (5 bases). Germline lookup yields CDR1 GTSNPN and CDR2 SVGIG (reference sequence). The CDR3 runs 15 residues. Trimming shortened V by 1 base and J by 4 bases, and 14 bases separated the two germline ends. The CDR3 region has the DNA TGTGCCTGGAGTGGGAAAAGGGGAAAAAATCAGCCCCAGCATTTT. Translated: CAWSGKRGKNQPQHF.